This T cell receptor (beta chain) emerged from a study of T cells in Graves' hyperthyroidism and ophthalmopathy (dated by TCRdb to about 2019). With respect to the entire study: To identify distinguishing TCR V-J signatures, a discovery cohort of some 99 patients was used, comprising 40 to 45 with Graves' ophthalmopathy and under 60 with stable Graves' hyperthyroidism. An independent validation cohort of around 19 hyperthyroidism patients and more than 15 patients who later progressed to ophthalmopathy tested prospective prediction of ophthalmopathy. The 100 discovery patients were divided at random into training and test sets in a 7:3 ratio. In about 6 Graves' hyperthyroidism patients, the study also compared T-cell repertoires from thyroid tissue with T-cell repertoires from blood. After blood sampling, hyperthyroidism patients were treated with methimazole at a starting dose of 30 mg daily, and ophthalmopathy patients were treated with high-dose intravenous methylprednisolone. TCR Vbeta CDR3 sequencing of 135 peripheral blood samples (over 40 ophthalmopathy, 75 hyperthyroidism and some 17 progressor patients) is reported in the paper. Paper-wide results and their limitations: Ophthalmopathy was separated from stable hyperthyroidism by a 13 V-J signature model, with around 88% sensitivity and about 81% specificity obtained in cross-validation and 80%/75% obtained in testing. Sample size was not statistically predetermined, and investigators were not blinded to group allocation. Most expanded thyroid clonotypes (frequency above 0.001) were also detected in blood, a finding suggesting that blood repertoires may reflect thyroid immune responses. In validation, the model predicted progression to ophthalmopathy a median of about 6 months before onset, with roughly 71% sensitivity and about 72% specificity.

A patient counted as having stable Graves' hyperthyroidism if no progression to ophthalmopathy occurred over 18 months of follow-up. Hyperthyroidism patients were newly diagnosed, had a disease duration of under 2 months, and were aged 18 to 65 years. Any patient with an uncontrolled infection, another autoimmune disease, pregnancy or lactation was excluded. Diagnoses were based on clinical symptoms, serum thyroxine and TRAb, thyroid ultrasound and orbital computed tomography. Total RNA was extracted with Trizol reagent, and quality was checked on an Agilent 2100 Bioanalyzer. Spanning cysteine to phenylalanine, the CDR3 consists of 16 amino acids. The only DNA kept is the CDR3, 48 bases in frame from the first base. Taken from the germline V gene, the CDR1 and CDR2 loops are SGHTA and FQGNSA. Between the V and J ends, shortened by 5 bases and 2 bases respectively, the junction contains 18 bases. Remarks on this clonotype: Its target antigen remains unknown. One base away there is no much larger clone; base qualities are not given.

Amplification of TCR beta CDR3 regions was carried out from RNA transcripts. A first-round RT-PCR of the TCR CDR3 used the HTBI primer set with the Qiagen OneStep RT-PCR kit. Libraries were constructed in a second round of multiplex PCR, after which size selection and purification were carried out. The libraries were sequenced on an Illumina HiSeq2000 using paired-end 100 bp reads. Regarding the original processing steps: SOAPnuke was used to process the raw data, throwing out any read that contained adapters or uncalled bases, had a mean Phred below 15, or lacked an exact constant-primer or identifier match. High-quality paired reads were merged using COPE v1.2.5, and each unique nucleotide sequence was defined as a clonotype. MiTCR v1.1 was used to align clonotypes to the IMGT TRBV, TRBD and TRBJ reference segments. The analysis was restricted to V-J combinations with a frequency above 0.0001, which together covered about 99% of the repertoires. A TCS score was defined as the ratio of F50 (clonal expansion) to E x V (chaos), with BLOSUM62-based TCRdist applied between CDR3 peptides within each V-J. Welch's t-statistics and random forest reduced 514 V-J features to 10 to 15, which were used in a naive Bayes classifier (R e1071). TCRdb applied fastp at Q25 and MiXCR to the public reads, then kept only in-frame beta chains. Rows are combined by CDR3 protein, so each entry shows the most common genes and DNA. TCRdb's processing, not the study's, gives the V and J calls here. The sample table holds approximately 560,000 distinct CDR3 sequences, of which roughly 46% were seen once. The biggest ten clones account for about 7.9% of the sample.

Here the chain combines TRBV7-2 and TRBJ1-1, with the D gene uncertain. The sample was peripheral blood or thyroid tissue (not recorded which). This sequence was found in a woman aged 18-30 years with Graves' hyperthyroidism. Donor details come from another sample of the same person, matched by shared clones. CDR3 sequence: CASSIPPYRRNTEAFF. The base sequence is TGTGCCAGCAGCATTCCCCCTTATAGACGAAACACTGAAGCTTTCTTT.